Included here is one T cell receptor (beta chain) sequence, with context. What it binds is unknown. These data come from a study of cytomegalovirus exposure and HLA in healthy donors. Findings of the study overall: According to an earlier analysis, most TCR beta V segments yielded productive rearrangements about 90% or about 30% of the time.

The study ran its PCR with 60 Vbeta and 13 Jbeta primers. The protocol was immunoSEQ multiplex PCR, while the TCRdb copy is restricted to in-frame clones and leaves out a portion. Of some 120,000 clones in the sample, around 80% were seen once. This CDR3 has 16 amino acids. From germline, CDR1 is SGHTA and CDR2 FQGNSA. Trimming at V came to 4 bases and at J to 1 base, leaving 7 bases not matched to a gene. Sample: PBMCs. The source of this sequence is a man aged 25 to 40 in good health and CMV-seronegative. The chain links TRBV7-2 to TRBJ1-1; the match to TRBD1 covers 9 bases. Here the CDR3 reads CASSSRTGVRNTEAFF. CDR3 nucleotide sequence: TGTGCCAGCAGCTCAAGGACAGGGGTTCGGAACACTGAAGCTTTCTTT.